The next 24 T cell receptor beta chains were all read from a single sample in a study of beta chain features in type 1 diabetes. Reverse transcription of all isolated RNA meant that expressed TCRB transcripts were sequenced. Here immunoSEQ multiplex PCR was the method, and the copy in TCRdb shows in-frame clones only, minus some. The repertoire holds about 180,000 clones, with about 13% as singletons. Sequencing was done on a sample of central memory CD4+ T cells from blood. The receptors shown here come from a woman aged 18-29 years in good health.

The chain carries TRBV25-1 and TRBJ1-5, with unresolved D. V was pared by 3 bases and J by 7 bases, with 7 bases between. Germline CDR1 and CDR2: MGHDK and SYGVNS. The CDR3 spans 12 residues. CDR3 amino acids: CASSERGQPQHF. CDR3 in DNA: TGTGCCAGCAGTGAGCGGGGACAGCCCCAGCATTTT.

This rearrangement joins TRBV7-2 to TRBJ2-2, with D unclear. Germline V gene data show CDR1 as SGHTA and CDR2 as FQGNSA. The V end lost 5 bases, the J end lost 7 bases, and 14 bases lay between the germline ends. The CDR3 sequence is 14 residues long. The chain's CDR3 is CASSLSLPGGELFF. The CDR3 DNA is TGTGCCAGCAGCCTGAGTCTACCGGGCGGGGAGCTGTTTTTT.

The chain couples TRBV5-1 to TRBJ2-1; 9 bases align to TRBD2. Germline V lookup: CDR1 SGHRS, CDR2 YFSETQ. The junction had 13 bases not matched to a gene; V was cut back by 4 bases and J by 5 bases. The CDR3 consists of 17 residues. In DNA form, the CDR3 reads TGCGCCAGCAGCCCAGGGATAGGCGGGAGGGCCAACAATGAGCAGTTCTTC. Encoded protein: CASSPGIGGRANNEQFF.

V usage is TRBV28 and J usage is TRBJ1-5, with 9 bases aligning to TRBD1. V shed 4 bases, J shed 7 bases, and the junction held 8 bases outside the gene matches. This CDR3 contains 15 residues. Germline lookup yields CDR1 MDHEN and CDR2 SYDVKM. Written as DNA, the CDR3 is TGTGCCAGCAGTTCTTCCGGGACAGGGAAACAGCCCCAGCATTTT. As protein: CASSSSGTGKQPQHF.

This clone turned up a few times. The J gene is TRBJ1-1, the V gene TRBV7-9; D not certain. V was clipped by 0 bases and J by 1 base, with 3 bases between them. CDR1 and CDR2 (germline): SEHNR, FQNEAQ (reference sequence). This CDR3 has 13 residues. The DNA of the CDR3 is TGTGCCAGCAGCTTAGCCCGGAACACTGAAGCTTTCTTT. Translated, it gives CASSLARNTEAFF.

The genes are TRBV4-2 and TRBJ2-6, with D maybe TRBD2 (7 bases). Trimming left V 4 bases short and J 0 bases short, with 19 bases between. Germline CDR1 reads LGHNA; CDR2 reads YNFKEQ. This CDR3 is 19 amino acids long. The CDR3 region is CASSPRGGRSDSGANVLTF. CDR3 DNA sequence: TGTGCCAGCAGCCCAAGGGGGGGGAGATCCGACTCTGGGGCCAACGTCCTGACTTTC.

The chain carries TRBV11-1 and TRBJ2-1, with 7 bases that match TRBD2. Germline trimming cut 5 bases from V and 5 bases from J; bases unmatched to any gene: 9. CDR1 is SGHAT, CDR2 FQDESV, per germline (reference sequence). This CDR3 comprises 15 residues. The DNA of the CDR3 is TGTGCCAGCAGCCGTTTTGGGGGGGGAGACAATGAGCAGTTCTTC. Amino acids: CASSRFGGGDNEQFF.

The sample holds a few counts of this clone. This chain links TRBV7-2 with TRBJ2-3, with D maybe TRBD2 (6 bases). The CDR3 contains 14 residues. The germline CDR1 and CDR2 sequences are SGHTA and FQGNSA. V shed 5 bases and J shed 0 bases, with 9 bases lying between them. CDR3 nucleotides: TGTGCCAGCAGCCCCGGGACTAGCACAGATACGCAGTATTTT. Translating it yields CASSPGTSTDTQYF. The full variable domain, its missing parts supplied by reference TRBV7-2 and TRBJ2-3, is GAGVSQSPSNKVTEKGKDVELRCDPISGHTALYWYRQSLGQGLEFLIYFQGNSAPDKSGLPSDRFSAERTGGSVSTLTIQRTQQEDSAVYLCASSPGTSTDTQYFGPGTRLTVL.

This clone has only a few counts. This chain uses TRBV9 with TRBJ2-3; 16 bases agree with TRBD2. This CDR3 contains 18 residues. From germline, CDR1 is SGDLS and CDR2 YYNGEE. V shed 4 bases and J 3 bases; nucleotides not matched to a gene: 8. The chain's CDR3 is CASSTPGGLAGGTDTQYF. The CDR3 DNA is TGTGCCAGCAGCACCCCTGGGGGACTAGCGGGAGGGACAGATACGCAGTATTTT.

The rearrangement uses TRBV6-6 and TRBJ1-5; D gene ambiguous. In germline, CDR1 is MNHNY, CDR2 SVGAGI (reference sequence). Trimming removed 4 bases from V and 5 bases from J, with 9 bases in between. The length of the CDR3 is 13 residues. In DNA, the CDR3 is TGTGCCAGCAGTTCAGAGGGAGATCAGCCCCAGCATTTT. Translating it yields CASSSEGDQPQHF.

Written as DNA, the CDR3 is TGTGCCAGCAGTGAAGCGACAGAAGATACGCAGTATTTT. This gives the protein CASSEATEDTQYF. The J gene is TRBJ2-3, the V gene TRBV2, with D perhaps matching TRBD1 (5 bases). The germline V gene has CDR1 SNHLY and CDR2 FYNNEI. This CDR3 is 13 amino acids long. The V gene lost 0 bases and the J gene lost 5 bases, with 6 bases spanning the gap.

This clone was seen a few times. The rearrangement uses TRBV2 and TRBJ1-5; 8 nucleotides match TRBD1. Per germline, CDR1 SNHLY and CDR2 FYNNEI. The CDR3 sequence is 15 residues long. V lost 4 bases and J lost 3; bases outside the gene matches: 5. CDR3 loop: CASSGQGLNNQPQHF. DNA for the CDR3: TGTGCCAGCAGTGGACAGGGGCTGAACAATCAGCCCCAGCATTTT.

This clone was observed a few times. The chain joins TRBV30 to TRBJ2-6, with D tentatively TRBD2 (5 bases). Trimming took off 0 bases at V and 8 bases at J, with 14 bases between the two ends. CDR1 GTSNPN and CDR2 SVGIG come from the germline V gene (reference sequence). The CDR3 covers 15 residues. The CDR3 region has the DNA TGTGCCTGGAGTGTATCGGGGAAAGGACCCAACGTCCTGACTTTC. The encoded protein is CAWSVSGKGPNVLTF.

This clone has just a few counts. CDR3 in amino acids: CASSLYGVNEQFF. In DNA form, the CDR3 reads TGTGCCAGCAGTTTATACGGGGTCAATGAGCAGTTCTTC. The genes are TRBV28 and TRBJ2-1, with D possibly being TRBD2 (5 bases). The CDR3 runs 13 residues. V shed 1 base and J shed 6 bases, with 7 bases lying between them. The germline CDR1 and CDR2 sequences are MDHEN and SYDVKM.

The chain couples TRBV7-9 to TRBJ1-1; D may be TRBD1 (6 bases). The CDR3 consists of 14 residues. Between the trimmed V and J ends, which lost 1 base and 7 bases, there was a span of 13 bases. CDR1 is SEHNR, CDR2 FQNEAQ, per germline (reference sequence). The chain's CDR3 is CASSLGVAGVEAFF. The CDR3 DNA sequence: TGTGCCAGCAGCTTAGGCGTGGCAGGGGTTGAAGCTTTCTTT.

The chain is built from TRBV11-2 and TRBJ2-5; 10 positions match TRBD1. There are 16 residues in the CDR3. Germline V gene data show CDR1 as SGHAT and CDR2 as FQNNGV. V shed 5 bases and J 2 bases; nucleotides not matched to a gene: 8. The CDR3 coding sequence is TGTGCCAGCAGCCCTCCCCCGGGACAGGGGCAAGAGACCCAGTACTTC. Protein product: CASSPPPGQGQETQYF. Supplemented by reference TRBV11-2 and TRBJ2-5, the full variable domain reads EAGVAQSPRYKIIEKRQSVAFWCNPISGHATLYWYQQILGQGPKLLIQFQNNGVVDDSQLPKDRFSAERLKGVDSTLKIQPAKLEDSAVYLCASSPPPGQGQETQYFGPGTRLLVL.

This clone came up a few times. The chain couples TRBV6-6 to TRBJ2-7; 10 nucleotides agree with TRBD2. The CDR3 runs 14 residues. CDR1 is MNHNY, CDR2 SVGAGI, per germline (reference sequence). J gave up 3 bases and V 6 bases, and 5 bases lay outside the gene matches. CDR3: CASRLAGQLYEQYF. The CDR3 DNA reads TGTGCCAGCAGACTAGCGGGACAGCTCTACGAGCAGTACTTC.

This chain connects TRBV2 to TRBJ2-7, with 9 bases that match TRBD2. Per the germline V gene, CDR1 is SNHLY and CDR2 is FYNNEI. V dropped 6 bases and J dropped 5; count of bases not matched to a gene: 11. This CDR3 has 15 amino acids. The CDR3 nucleotides are TGTGCCAGCAGCGTACAGGGACTAGCTGGCGACGAGCAGTACTTC. Translation: CASSVQGLAGDEQYF.

The rearrangement uses TRBV28 and TRBJ1-1; no clear D. V was cut by 4 bases and J by 5 bases, with 5 bases left in between. Germline V CDR1 and CDR2: MDHEN, SYDVKM. The CDR3 spans 11 residues. CDR3 nucleotides: TGTGCCAGCAGTTCCTTTACTGAAGCTTTCTTT. The encoded protein is CASSSFTEAFF.

This chain's CDR3 is CASSYRSGAGANVLTF. DNA for the CDR3: TGTGCCAGCAGTTACCGTTCAGGGGCTGGGGCCAACGTCCTGACTTTC. This rearrangement joins TRBV6-6 to TRBJ2-6, with D tentatively TRBD1 (6 bases). The CDR3 sequence is 16 residues long. Trimming removed 2 bases from V and 2 bases from J, with 10 bases in between. In germline, CDR1 is MNHNY, CDR2 SVGAGI (reference sequence).

There are a few counts of this clone. The V gene is TRBV29-1, the J gene TRBJ2-5; D not certain. The V and J ends lost 4 bases and 3 bases respectively, with 9 bases between them. Germline CDR1 SQVTM, CDR2 ANQGSEA. This CDR3 spans 12 amino acids. CDR3 loop: CSVVLIKETQYF. CDR3 nucleotides: TGCAGCGTTGTTCTAATCAAAGAGACCCAGTACTTC.

This clone occurred a few times. The chain links TRBV5-4 to TRBJ2-1; 10 bases match TRBD2. Trimming at V came to 3 bases and at J to 3 bases, leaving 9 bases not matched to a gene. CDR3 length: 17 amino acids. Germline CDR1 is SGHNT and CDR2 is YYREEE (reference sequence). CDR3 residues: CASSSTILAGDYNEQFF. CDR3 DNA sequence: TGTGCCAGCAGCTCCACGATTCTAGCGGGAGACTACAATGAGCAGTTCTTC.

This clone has only a few counts. The CDR3 nucleotides read TGTGCCATCAGTAGCCGGGACTACTCCTACAATGAGCAGTTCTTC. Its translation is CAISSRDYSYNEQFF. The genes are TRBV10-3 and TRBJ2-1; 7 bases fit TRBD2. V lost 5 bases and J lost 0; bases outside the gene matches: 4. Germline lookup yields CDR1 ENHRY and CDR2 SYGVKD. The CDR3 is made up of 15 amino acids.

V is TRBV19 and J is TRBJ2-7; tentative D call: TRBD1 (5 bases). V lost 5 bases and J 2 bases, leaving 13 bases between the germline ends. CDR3 length: 14 amino acids. CDR1 and CDR2 from the germline V gene are LNHDA and SQIVND (reference sequence). The CDR3 DNA reads as TGTGCCAGTAGTCCAACGACAGTCACCTACGAGCAGTACTTC. Residues: CASSPTTVTYEQYF.